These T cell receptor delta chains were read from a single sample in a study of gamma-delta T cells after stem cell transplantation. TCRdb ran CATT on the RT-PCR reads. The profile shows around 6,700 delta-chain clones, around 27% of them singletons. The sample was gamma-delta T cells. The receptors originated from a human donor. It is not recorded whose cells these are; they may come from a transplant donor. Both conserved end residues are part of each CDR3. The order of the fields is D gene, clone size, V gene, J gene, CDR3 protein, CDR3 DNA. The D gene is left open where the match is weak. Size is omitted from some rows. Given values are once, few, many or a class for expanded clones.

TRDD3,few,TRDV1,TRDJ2,CALGGVASQYWGTTAQLFF,TGTGCTCTTGGGGGGGTCGCTTCCCAGTACTGGGGGACGACAGCACAACTCTTCTTT
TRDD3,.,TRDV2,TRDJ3,CACDTGSLHWGTHTSPWDTRQMFF,TGTGCCTGTGACACGGGGTCCTTACACTGGGGGACCCACACCAGCCCCTGGGACACCCGACAGATGTTTTTC
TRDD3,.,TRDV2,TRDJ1,CACDTVSEGIRSKLIF,TGTGCCTGTGACACAGTCTCAGAGGGGATACGCTCAAAACTCATCTTT
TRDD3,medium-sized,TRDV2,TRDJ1,CACDTVSLGDVTDKLIF,TGTGCCTGTGACACCGTCTCTCTGGGGGATGTCACCGATAAACTCATCTTT
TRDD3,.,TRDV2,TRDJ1,CACDYTGGYTDKLIF,TGCGCCTGTGACTATACTGGGGGATACACCGATAAACTCATCTTT
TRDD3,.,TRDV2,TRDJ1,CACDVLGEDYTDKLIF,TGTGCCTGCGATGTACTGGGGGAAGATTACACCGATAAACTCATCTTT
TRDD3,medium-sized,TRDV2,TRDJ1,CACDTVKQLGATYTDKLIF,TGTGCCTGTGACACCGTCAAACAACTGGGGGCCACATACACCGATAAACTCATCTTT
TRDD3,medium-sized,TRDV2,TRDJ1,CACDTLQGILGDKTDKLIF,TGTGCCTGTGACACTCTTCAGGGAATACTGGGGGATAAGACCGATAAACTCATCTTT
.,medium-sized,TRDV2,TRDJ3,CACDTGWGSWDTRQMFF,TGTGCCTGTGACACCGGCTGGGGCTCCTGGGACACCCGACAGATGTTTTTC
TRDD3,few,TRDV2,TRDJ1,CACDTLGGGNDKLIF,TGTGCCTGTGACACACTCGGTGGGGGAAACGATAAACTCATCTTT
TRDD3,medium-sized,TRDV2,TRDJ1,CACDYWGINQLIF,TGTGCCTGTGACTACTGGGGGATAAACCAACTCATCTTT
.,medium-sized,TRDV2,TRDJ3,CACDHMEDKVRQMFF,TGTGCCTGTGACCACATGGAGGATAAGGTCCGACAGATGTTTTTC
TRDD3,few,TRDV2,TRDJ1,CACDWVLGDPTRKLIF,TGTGCCTGTGACTGGGTACTGGGGGACCCCACCCGTAAACTCATCTTT
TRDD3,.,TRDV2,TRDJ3,CACEKVLGRSSWDTRQMFF,TGTGCCTGTGAAAAGGTACTGGGGCGAAGCTCCTGGGACACCCGACAGATGTTTTTC
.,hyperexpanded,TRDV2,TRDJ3,CACDTVGESSWDTRQMFF,TGTGCCTGTGACACCGTGGGAGAGAGCTCCTGGGACACCCGACAGATGTTTTTC
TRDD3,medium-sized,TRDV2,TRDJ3,CACDTLNWGIRLSSWDTRQMFF,TGTGCCTGTGACACCCTCAACTGGGGGATACGCTTAAGCTCCTGGGACACCCGACAGATGTTTTTC
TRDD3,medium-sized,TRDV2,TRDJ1,CACDDIVGEDADYTDKLIF,TGTGCCTGTGACGACATAGTGGGGGAGGACGCCGATTACACCGATAAACTCATCTTT
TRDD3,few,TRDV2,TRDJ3,CACDTVLTGGRSWDTRQMFF,TGTGCCTGTGACACCGTACTGACTGGGGGACGCTCCTGGGACACCCGACAGATGTTTTTC
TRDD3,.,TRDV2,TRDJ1,CACDTVRVLGDTPYTDKLIF,TGTGCCTGTGACACCGTCCGTGTACTGGGGGATACTCCCTACACCGATAAACTCATCTTT
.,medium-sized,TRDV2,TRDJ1,CACDTVVQSDKLIF,TGTGCCTGTGACACCGTTGTGCAGTCCGATAAACTCATCTTT
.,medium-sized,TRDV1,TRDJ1,CALGELTSLRPGGDKLIF,TGTGCTCTTGGGGAACTCACTTCCCTACGCCCCGGGGGCGATAAACTCATCTTT
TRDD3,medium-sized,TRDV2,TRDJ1,CACVPLGTTGGQLIF,TGTGCCTGTGTCCCCCTCGGGACGACTGGGGGACAACTCATCTTT
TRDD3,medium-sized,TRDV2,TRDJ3,CACDTVLGDISWDTRQMFF,TGTGCCTGTGACACCGTACTGGGGGATATCTCCTGGGACACCCGACAGATGTTTTTC
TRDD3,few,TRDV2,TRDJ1,CACDPAGGGTRYTDKLIF,TGTGCCTGTGACCCTGCTGGGGGGGGGACTCGGTACACCGATAAACTCATCTTT
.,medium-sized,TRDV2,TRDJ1,CACDPLGIYTDKLIF,TGTGCCTGTGACCCTCTGGGGATTTACACCGATAAACTCATCTTT
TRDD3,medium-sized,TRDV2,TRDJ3,CACDTLLGDWDTRQMFF,TGTGCCTGTGACACCTTACTGGGGGACTGGGACACCCGACAGATGTTTTTC
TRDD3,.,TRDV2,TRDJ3,CACDTLDLLAGGWSSWDTRQMFF,TGTGCCTGTGACACCCTCGATCTCCTTGCGGGGGGATGGAGCTCCTGGGACACCCGACAGATGTTTTTC
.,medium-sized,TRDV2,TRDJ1,CACDTASLPEGAQTTDKLIF,TGTGCCTGTGACACCGCCTCCCTACCCGAAGGGGCCCAGACGACCGATAAACTCATCTTT
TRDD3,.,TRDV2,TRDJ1,CACERLGEADKLIF,TGTGCCTGTGAGCGACTGGGGGAGGCCGATAAACTCATCTTT
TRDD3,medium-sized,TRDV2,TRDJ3,CACDTAGGPTTSWDTRQMFF,TGTGCCTGTGACACGGCTGGGGGACCCACCACATCCTGGGACACCCGACAGATGTTTTTC
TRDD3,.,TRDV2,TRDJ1,CACDTVGSPRIRGTDKLIF,TGTGCCTGTGACACGGTCGGTTCCCCCCGGATACGGGGGACCGATAAACTCATCTTT
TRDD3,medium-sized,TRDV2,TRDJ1,CACDILGATDTDKLIF,TGTGCCTGCGATATACTGGGGGCAACTGACACCGATAAACTCATCTTT